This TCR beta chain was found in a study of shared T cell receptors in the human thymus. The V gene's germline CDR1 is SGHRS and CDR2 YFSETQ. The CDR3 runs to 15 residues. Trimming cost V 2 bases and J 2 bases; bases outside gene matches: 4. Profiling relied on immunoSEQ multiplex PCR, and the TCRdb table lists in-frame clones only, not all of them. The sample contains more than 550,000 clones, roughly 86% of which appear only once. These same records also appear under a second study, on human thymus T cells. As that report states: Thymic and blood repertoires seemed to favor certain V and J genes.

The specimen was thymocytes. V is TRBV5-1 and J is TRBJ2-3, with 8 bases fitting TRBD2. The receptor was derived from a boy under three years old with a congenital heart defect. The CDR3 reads CASSLASGSTDTQYF. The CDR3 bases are TGCGCCAGCAGCTTAGCTAGCGGGTCCACAGATACGCAGTATTTT.